This T cell receptor beta chain was captured by sequencing in a study of a mutant IDH1 vaccine in newly diagnosed glioma. The CDR3 is 15 residues long. The germline gives CDR1 MNHNY, CDR2 SVGAGI (reference sequence). V shed 3 bases and J shed 2 bases, with 11 bases lying between them. Profiled with immunoSEQ multiplex PCR; TCRdb holds only in-frame clones, not every one. The sample lists more than 30,000 clones, 80% to 85% occurring once. Comments on this clone: Its antigen is not known.

Sample time point: week 47, end of study. Every vaccination contained 300 ug of the mutant IDH1 20-mer peptide and was paired with topical imiquimod. The gene calls are TRBV6-6 and TRBJ1-5; perhaps TRBD1 as D (6 bases). This sequence originates from a man in his thirties or forties with glioma. The sequencing used PBMCs, collected from a glioma patient whose treatment included an IDH1 peptide vaccine. The CDR3: CASSYGTRGNQPQHF. The CDR3 coding sequence is TGTGCCAGCAGTTATGGGACACGGGGCAATCAGCCCCAGCATTTT.